This T cell receptor beta chain derives from a study of T-cell memory formation after mild COVID-19. Study-wide results and limits: Some clones that responded turned up in pre-infection memory, which suggests that cross-reactive memory joined in.

Concerning this clonotype: Antigen: not known.

The V end was cut by 5 bases, the J end by 4 bases, with 13 bases between. CDR1 and CDR2 (germline): SGHTA, FQGTGA. This CDR3 has 14 residues. The 5'RACE method, run with constant-segment primers, produced TCR alpha and TCR beta cDNA libraries (carrying sample barcodes and UMIs). MiXCR, applied by TCRdb to the 5' RACE reads, yields one record per CDR3 protein. The table lists a few hundred thousand distinct CDR3 sequences, around 20% of them singletons. The genes are TRBV7-3 and TRBJ2-3, with D unresolved. The source of this sequence is a man aged 18 to 30 who had mild COVID-19 (a few samples of this study predate the infection). Cell type and time point are not known. The material sequenced was PBMCs or a T cell subset sorted from them (not recorded which). DNA for the CDR3: TGTGCCAGCAGCGGGTACAGTGGGGCAGATACGCAGTATTTT. Its translation is CASSGYSGADTQYF.